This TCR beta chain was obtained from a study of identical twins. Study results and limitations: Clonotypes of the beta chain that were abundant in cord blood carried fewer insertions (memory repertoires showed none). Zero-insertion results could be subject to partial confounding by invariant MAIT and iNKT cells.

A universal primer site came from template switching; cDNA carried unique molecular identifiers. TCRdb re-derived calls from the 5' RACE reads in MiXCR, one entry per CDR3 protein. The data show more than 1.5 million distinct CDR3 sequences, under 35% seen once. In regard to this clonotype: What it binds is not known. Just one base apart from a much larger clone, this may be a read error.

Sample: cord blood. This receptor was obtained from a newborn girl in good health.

The CDR3 DNA reads TGCAGCGTTGAATCACGGCGAACCAAAAACATTCAGTACTTC. This sequence encodes CSVESRRTKNIQYF. This chain links TRBV29-1 with TRBJ2-4; no reliable D call. This CDR3 has 14 amino acids. Trimming took off 2 bases at V and 2 bases at J, with 10 bases between the two ends. Germline V gene sequence: CDR1 SQVTM, CDR2 ANQGSEA.